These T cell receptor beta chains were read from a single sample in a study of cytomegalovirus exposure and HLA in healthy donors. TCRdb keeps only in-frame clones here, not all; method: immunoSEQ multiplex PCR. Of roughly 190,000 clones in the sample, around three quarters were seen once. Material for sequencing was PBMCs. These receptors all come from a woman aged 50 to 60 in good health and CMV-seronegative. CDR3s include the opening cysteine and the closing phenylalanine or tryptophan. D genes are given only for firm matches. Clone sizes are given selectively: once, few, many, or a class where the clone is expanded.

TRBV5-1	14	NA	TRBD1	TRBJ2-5	TGCGCCAGCAAAATAACAGGGGGGCAAGAGACCCAGTACTTC	CASKITGGQETQYF
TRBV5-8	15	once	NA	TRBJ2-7	TGTGCCAGCAGCTTGAGTAATGTCAGGGGTTACGAGCAGTACTTC	CASSLSNVRGYEQYF
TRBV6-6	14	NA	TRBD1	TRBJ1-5	TGTGCCAGCACAACAGGGGATAGCAATCAGCCCCAGCATTTT	CASTTGDSNQPQHF
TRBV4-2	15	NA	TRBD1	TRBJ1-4	TGTGCCAGCAGCCCCGGACAGGGGGCAGGAGAAAAACTGTTTTTT	CASSPGQGAGEKLFF
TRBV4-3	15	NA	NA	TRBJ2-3	TGCGCCAGCAGCTTACAGTTCCCGTCGCGCGATACGCAGTATTTT	CASSLQFPSRDTQYF
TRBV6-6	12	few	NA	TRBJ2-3	TGTGCCAGCGGTTTACAGTTCGGTACGCAGTATTTT	CASGLQFGTQYF
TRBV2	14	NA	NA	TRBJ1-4	TGTGCCAGCCGCCAAGGAGGGGTAAATGAAAAACTGTTTTTT	CASRQGGVNEKLFF
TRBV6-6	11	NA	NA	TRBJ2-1	TGTGCCAGCAGCGTCAAGCATGAGCAGTTCTTC	CASSVKHEQFF
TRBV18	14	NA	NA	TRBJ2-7	TGTGCCAGCTCACCACGGCAGGGATCAAGACAGCAGTACTTC	CASSPRQGSRQQYF
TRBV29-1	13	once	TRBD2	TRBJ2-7	TGCAGCGTCATACTAGCGGGAGTGGGGGAGCAGTACTTC	CSVILAGVGEQYF
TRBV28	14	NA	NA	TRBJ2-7	TGTGCCAGCAGCCAGTCTGGACAGCGCTACGAGCAGTACTTC	CASSQSGQRYEQYF
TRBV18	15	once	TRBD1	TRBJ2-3	TGTGCCAGCTCGGTACAACAGGGGGGTCCAGATACGCAGTATTTT	CASSVQQGGPDTQYF
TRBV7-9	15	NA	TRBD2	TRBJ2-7	TGTGCCAGCAGCATCAGCGGGGACGGAACCTACGAGCAGTACTTC	CASSISGDGTYEQYF
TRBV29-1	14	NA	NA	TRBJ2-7	TGCAGCGTTGAAGGGGGAGGTAAGGTCTACGAGCAGTACTTC	CSVEGGGKVYEQYF